This entry features one T cell receptor (beta chain) sequence. It has no known antigen specificity. No base qualities exist here, and no much larger clone lies one base off it. This record belongs to a study of T cell changes during pregnancy in multiple sclerosis (dated by TCRdb to between 2018 and 2021). With regard to the full study: In women with multiple sclerosis, the researchers looked at how the T cell repertoire shifted as pregnancy progressed.

Reading from cysteine to phenylalanine, the CDR3 counts 13 amino acids. Only the CDR3 region is kept as DNA, spanning 39 bases read in frame from base 1. CDR1 is given as SGHNT and CDR2 as YYREEE, both from the germline V gene (reference sequence). At the junction V is shortened by 8 bases and J by 8 bases; bases outside the gene matches: 10. The library was made by the immunoSEQ multiplex PCR assay. TCRdb retrieved this table from immuneACCESS and kept in-frame rearrangements only. Not all clones are present; in checked studies, unresolved V genes account for under half, and no reason is known for the remainder. In all, the sample holds about 68,000 clones, and roughly 89% of those were seen once. The ten biggest clones cover 3.7% of the sample.

The sequencing here drew on peripheral blood, taken after pregnancy. This receptor was obtained from a female donor in good health, enrolled as a control in a pregnancy study. The chain employs TRBV5-4 and TRBJ1-2, and 9 bases in between align with TRBD1. This receptor has the CDR3 CASISQGARGYTF. The sequence in DNA is TGTGCCAGTATCTCACAGGGGGCGCGGGGCTACACCTTC.